This T cell receptor beta chain was sequenced for a study of blood T cell repertoires in COVID-19. Overall study: The samples span acute and convalescent COVID-19 from the United States, Italy and Spain.

TCRdb's copy holds only in-frame clones and misses some; the assay was immunoSEQ multiplex PCR. The data contain just over 150,000 clones, approximately 90% of them singletons. The CDR3 contains 12 residues. Germline V gives CDR1 WSHSY, CDR2 SAAADI. The V end lost 6 bases, the J end lost 4 bases, and 9 bases lay between the germline ends. The chain has TRBV10-2 and TRBJ1-1, with D unresolved. This TCR came from a woman aged 40 to 50 with acute or convalescent COVID-19. The sequenced sample was peripheral blood. As DNA, the CDR3 is TGCGCCAGCAGGGATAGCAGCACTGAAGCTTTCTTT. It yields the protein CASRDSSTEAFF.